The T cell receptor (beta chain) described here comes from a study of CD8 T cells in ankylosing spondylitis (dated by TCRdb to between 2016 and 2019). Broadly, across the study: To find TCR variants linked to disease, the study profiled T cell receptor beta repertoires in ankylosing spondylitis patients and healthy donors. In total, the full study cohort was made up of roughly 110 healthy donors and about two dozen ankylosing spondylitis patients. Peripheral blood samples were taken, and synovial fluid was additionally collected from ankylosing spondylitis patients.

Instrument on record: Illumina HiSeq 2500. Quantitative 5'-RACE with molecular barcodes was used to prepare TCR beta libraries. On the authors' methods: A new computational method based on a probabilistic model of VDJ rearrangement was used to identify disease-linked TCR variants. Clones were called with MiXCR by TCRdb after fastp trimmed the public reads at Q25, and only in-frame beta chains were retained. Identical CDR3 proteins give one entry, which carries the most common genes and DNA. The authors' filters were not applied to this entry. The sample data list 300,000 to 400,000 distinct CDR3 sequences, and 20% to 25% of these were observed just once. Over 10% of the sample rests with the top ten. From cysteine to phenylalanine, the CDR3 is 14 amino acids long. Only the CDR3 DNA stays, 42 bases, in frame from base 1. The germline V gene (reference sequence) supplies CDR1 DFQATT and CDR2 SNEGSKA. V is pared back by 2 bases and J by 6 bases, with 17 bases lying between the germline termini.

This clonotype was seen only a few times. Its antigen is currently not known. No quality values exist for individual bases; no much larger clone is one base distant. Results and caveats for the whole study, not just this receptor: Blood from ankylosing spondylitis patients appeared to be characterized by a TCR beta motif composed of under ten highly homologous amino acid variants. The disease-linked clones were reported to be significantly enriched in matched synovial fluid samples from ankylosing spondylitis patients. Some of the motif variants had been reported before in the synovial fluid and blood of reactive arthritis patients, a finding that suggests common disease-initiation mechanisms. In peripheral blood, the disease-linked clones were found at relatively low frequencies and had a CD8+ phenotype.

The rearranged segments are TRBV20-1 and TRBJ2-7; a tentative D match to TRBD2 spans 5 bases. The sample taken for sequencing was blood, either unsorted or a sorted T cell fraction (not recorded which). The origin of this receptor is a male donor with ankylosing spondylitis or in good health (not recorded which). The nucleotides read TGCAGTGCTAGAAGTCCCGAGGGCGGTTTCGAGCAGTACTTC. It specifies CSARSPEGGFEQYF.